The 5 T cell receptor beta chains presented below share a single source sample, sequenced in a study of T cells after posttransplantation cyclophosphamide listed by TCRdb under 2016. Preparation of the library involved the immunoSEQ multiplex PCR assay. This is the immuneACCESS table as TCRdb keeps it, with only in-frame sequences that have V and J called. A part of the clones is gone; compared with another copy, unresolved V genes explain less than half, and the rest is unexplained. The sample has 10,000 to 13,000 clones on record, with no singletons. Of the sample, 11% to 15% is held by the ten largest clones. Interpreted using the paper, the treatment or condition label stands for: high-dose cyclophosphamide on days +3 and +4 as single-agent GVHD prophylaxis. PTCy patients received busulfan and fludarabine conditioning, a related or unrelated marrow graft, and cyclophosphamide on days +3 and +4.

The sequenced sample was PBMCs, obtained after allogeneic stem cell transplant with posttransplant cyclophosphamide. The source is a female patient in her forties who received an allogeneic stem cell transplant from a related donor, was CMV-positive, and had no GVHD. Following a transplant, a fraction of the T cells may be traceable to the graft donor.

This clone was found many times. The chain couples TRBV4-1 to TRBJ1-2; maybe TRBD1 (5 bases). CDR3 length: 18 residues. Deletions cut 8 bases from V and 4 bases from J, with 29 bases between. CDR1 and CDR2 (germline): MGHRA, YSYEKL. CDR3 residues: CASARLPLGGDRSYGYTF. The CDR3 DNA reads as TGCGCCAGCGCCCGATTGCCCCTGGGGGGAGACCGAAGCTATGGCTACACCTTC.

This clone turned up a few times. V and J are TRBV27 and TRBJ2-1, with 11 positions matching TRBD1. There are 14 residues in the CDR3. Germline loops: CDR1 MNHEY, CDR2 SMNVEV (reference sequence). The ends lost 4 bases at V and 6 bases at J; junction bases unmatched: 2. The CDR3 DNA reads TGTGCCAGCAGTTCCGGGACAGGGGGCAATGAGCAGTTCTTC. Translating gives CASSSGTGGNEQFF.

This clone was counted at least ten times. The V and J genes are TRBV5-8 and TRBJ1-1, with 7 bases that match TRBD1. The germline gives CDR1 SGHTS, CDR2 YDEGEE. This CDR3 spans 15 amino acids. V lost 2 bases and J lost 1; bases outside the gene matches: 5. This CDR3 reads CASSFKWDRNTEAFF. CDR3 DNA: TGTGCCAGCAGCTTTAAATGGGACAGGAACACTGAAGCTTTCTTT.

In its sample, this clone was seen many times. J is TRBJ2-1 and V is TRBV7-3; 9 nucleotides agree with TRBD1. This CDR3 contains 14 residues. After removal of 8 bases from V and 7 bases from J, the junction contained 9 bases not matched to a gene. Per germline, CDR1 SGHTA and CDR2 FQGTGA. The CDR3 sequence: CASSRDRVGNEQFF. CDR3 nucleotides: TGTGCCAGCTCCAGGGACAGGGTGGGGAATGAGCAGTTCTTC.

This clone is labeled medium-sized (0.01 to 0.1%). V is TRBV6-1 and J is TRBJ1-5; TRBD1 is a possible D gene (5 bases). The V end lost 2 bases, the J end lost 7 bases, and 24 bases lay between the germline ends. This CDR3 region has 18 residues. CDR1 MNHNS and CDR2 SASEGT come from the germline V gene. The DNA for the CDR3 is TGTGCCAGCAGTGAACCACATCCTTTTTTGGGACTTAGGCAGCCCCAGCATTTT. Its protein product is CASSEPHPFLGLRQPQHF.